Detailed here is one T cell receptor (beta chain). The sample belongs to a study of T cell clones after liver transplantation. TCRdb keeps only in-frame clones here, not all; method: immunoSEQ multiplex PCR. The sample has about 99,000 clones; 75% to 85% are singletons. The CDR3 loop spans 13 amino acids. CDR1 KGHSH and CDR2 LQKENI come from the germline V gene. Trimming took 5 bases from V and 2 from J, leaving 8 bases between them. The clonotype originates from a human donor who received a liver transplant. The sequencing used CD4+ T cells from blood, collected before liver transplant. The rearrangement uses TRBV18 and TRBJ2-3, with D unresolved. The CDR3 nucleotides are TGTGCCAGCTCATACCAGCCCACAGATACGCAGTATTTT. Translating it yields CASSYQPTDTQYF.